These T cell receptor beta chains were read from a single sample in a study of Ad26.COV2.S vaccination and SARS-CoV-2 variants. The method was immunoSEQ multiplex PCR; TCRdb's version includes in-frame clones alone and lacks a portion of them. The sample holds about 250,000 clones, around nine tenths seen once. The material sequenced was peripheral blood, taken in a trial of Ad26.COV2.S vaccine versus placebo. Source of these receptors: a person between 18 and 65 years old who received the Ad26.COV2.S COVID-19 vaccine or a placebo. Each CDR3 is given with its conserved first and last residue. The order of the fields is J gene, clone size, V gene, CDR3 length, D gene, CDR3 DNA, CDR3 protein. D genes are given only for firm matches. Clone size appears in some rows only: once, few, many, or a class for an expanded clone.

TRBJ2-2,-,TRBV9,15,-,TGTGCCAGCAGCGTAAGGGGGACAATGGGCGGGGAGCTGTTTTTT,CASSVRGTMGGELFF
TRBJ1-1,-,TRBV12-3/TRBV12-4,12,-,TGTGCTATTAAGGGTGTGAACACTGAAGCTTTCTTT,CAIKGVNTEAFF
TRBJ1-6,-,TRBV18,14,TRBD1,TGTGCCAGCTCCCCCGGGACAGGAAATTCACCCCTCCACTTT,CASSPGTGNSPLHF
TRBJ2-7,-,TRBV4-1,15,TRBD1,TGCGCCAGCAGCCAAGTACCAGGGGGCAGGTACGAGCAGTACTTC,CASSQVPGGRYEQYF
TRBJ1-3,-,TRBV14,15,-,TGTGCCAGCAGCCAAGACGGGACAACTGGAAACACCATATATTTT,CASSQDGTTGNTIYF
TRBJ1-6,-,TRBV14,15,-,TGTGCCAGCAGCCAAGATCGTGTAGGATATTCACCCCTCCACTTT,CASSQDRVGYSPLHF
TRBJ2-3,-,TRBV6-1,17,-,TGTGCCAGCAGTGAAGCGAGGGCCAGGGTGATCACAGATACGCAGTATTTT,CASSEARARVITDTQYF
TRBJ2-5,-,TRBV11-3,16,TRBD2,TGTGCCAGCAGCCAAACTAGCGATCGCCGGGGAGAGACCCAGTACTTC,CASSQTSDRRGETQYF
TRBJ1-6,once,TRBV9,13,-,TGTGCCAGCAGCTCAGACAGACATCCACCCCTCCACTTT,CASSSDRHPPLHF
TRBJ2-1,once,TRBV23-1,17,-,TGCGCCAGCAGTCAAGCGAGTGCAGCGGACCCATTCAATGAGCAGTTCTTC,CASSQASAADPFNEQFF
TRBJ1-2,-,TRBV2,12,TRBD1,TGTGCCAGCAGCGGACAGGGATATGGCTACACCTTC,CASSGQGYGYTF
TRBJ2-1,-,TRBV21-1,15,-,TGTGCCCTTATTTCCGGGACAGACTATTACAATGAGCAGTTCTTC,CALISGTDYYNEQFF
TRBJ1-1,-,TRBV11-3,13,-,TGTGCCAGCAGCTTAGGGAAGAACACTGAAGCTTTCTTT,CASSLGKNTEAFF
TRBJ2-2,-,TRBV19,15,-,TGTGCCAGTAGTATTCCGGGGATGGTGCCCGGGGAGCTGTTTTTT,CASSIPGMVPGELFF
TRBJ1-5,-,TRBV27,18,TRBD1,TGTGCCAGCAGACCGGGACAGGGGGCAAAAAAAATGGATCAGCCCCAGCATTTT,CASRPGQGAKKMDQPQHF
TRBJ1-1,-,TRBV3-1/TRBV3-2,15,-,TGTGCCAGCAGCCCTCATGGGGAATTGAACACTGAAGCTTTCTTT,CASSPHGELNTEAFF
TRBJ1-1,-,TRBV5-6,11,-,TGTGCCAGCAGCTTGGGAGCTGAAGCTTTCTTT,CASSLGAEAFF
TRBJ2-7,-,TRBV5-6,16,TRBD1,TGTGCCAGCAGCGCATTACTAACAGGGGATATCTACGAGCAGTACTTC,CASSALLTGDIYEQYF
TRBJ2-5,-,TRBV7-9,14,TRBD2,TGTGCCAGCAGCCTTAGCGGGAGACGAGAGACCCAGTACTTC,CASSLSGRRETQYF
TRBJ1-1,-,TRBV3-1/TRBV3-2,12,-,TGTGCCAGCAGCCTCGGGAGCACTGAAGCTTTCTTT,CASSLGSTEAFF
TRBJ2-5,-,TRBV12-2,13,-,TGTGCAAGTCGCTTAGAGCCCCGGGAGACCCAGTACTTC,CASRLEPRETQYF
TRBJ1-1,-,TRBV5-1,18,-,TGCGCCAGCAGCCGCGGCAGCCAGTCCGGGACAAGGAACACTGAAGCTTTCTTT,CASSRGSQSGTRNTEAFF
TRBJ2-1,-,TRBV7-9,15,-,TGTGCCAGCAGCTTTCCGCGACAGGGAGGCAATGAGCAGTTCTTC,CASSFPRQGGNEQFF
TRBJ1-3,few,TRBV7-9,12,-,TGTGCCAGCGAGGCAGCTGGAAACACCATATATTTT,CASEAAGNTIYF
TRBJ2-7,-,TRBV5-1,12,-,TGCGCCAGCAGCATACAGGGTCCCCCGGGGTACTTC,CASSIQGPPGYF
TRBJ2-1,-,TRBV19,15,TRBD2,TGTGCCAGTAGACCGCGACTAGCGGGAGGGAATGAGCAGTTCTTC,CASRPRLAGGNEQFF
TRBJ1-1,few,TRBV5-4,11,-,TGTGCCAGCAGCCCCGGCGGGGAAGCTTTCTTT,CASSPGGEAFF
TRBJ2-6,-,TRBV7-2,17,-,TGTGCCAGCAGCCCTCCGGGACCCAGCTCTGGGGCCAACGTCCTGACTTTC,CASSPPGPSSGANVLTF